This TCR beta chain was observed in a study of blood T cell repertoires in COVID-19. Study summary: Sample material is recorded as cDNA or gDNA derived from T cells, B-cell-depleted T cells, or PBMCs.

Method: immunoSEQ multiplex PCR; TCRdb's copy keeps in-frame clones and lacks some. The data show some 320,000 clones, more than 75% seen once. This clone was recorded once. The ends lost 5 bases at V and 5 bases at J; junction bases unmatched: 9. The CDR3 has 16 residues. Germline V gives CDR1 MNHNY, CDR2 SVGAGI (reference sequence). This receptor was identified in a woman in her thirties who had recovered from COVID-19. The chain links TRBV6-6 to TRBJ1-1, with TRBD1 matching over 12 bases. The specimen sequenced was PBMCs or T cells enriched from blood (not recorded which). In DNA, the CDR3 is TGTGCCAGCAGTCGAGGGACAGGGGGCGTTAAAACTGAAGCTTTCTTT. Its protein is CASSRGTGGVKTEAFF.